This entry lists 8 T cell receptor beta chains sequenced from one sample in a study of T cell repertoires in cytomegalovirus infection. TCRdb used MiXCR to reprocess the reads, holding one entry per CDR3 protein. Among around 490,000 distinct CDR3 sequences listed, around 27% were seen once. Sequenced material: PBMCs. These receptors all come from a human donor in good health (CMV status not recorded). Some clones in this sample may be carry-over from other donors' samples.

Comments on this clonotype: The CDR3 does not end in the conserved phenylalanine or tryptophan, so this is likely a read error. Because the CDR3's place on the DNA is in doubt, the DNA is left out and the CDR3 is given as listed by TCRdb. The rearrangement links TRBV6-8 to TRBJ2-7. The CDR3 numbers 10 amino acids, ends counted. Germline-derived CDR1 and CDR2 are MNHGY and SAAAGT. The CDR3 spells CARLLKWIRD.

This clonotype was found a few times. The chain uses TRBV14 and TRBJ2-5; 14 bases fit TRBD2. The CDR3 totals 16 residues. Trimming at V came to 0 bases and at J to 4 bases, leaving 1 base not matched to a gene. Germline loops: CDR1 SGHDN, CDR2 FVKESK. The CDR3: CASSQEGLAGGETQYF. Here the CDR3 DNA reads TGTGCCAGCAGCCAAGAAGGACTAGCGGGAGGAGAGACCCAGTACTTC.

The CDR3 sequence is CASSYGPAVYEQYF. CDR3 DNA sequence: TGCGCCAGCAGCTACGGACCAGCGGTTTACGAGCAGTACTTC. The genes are TRBV4-1 and TRBJ2-7, with D possibly TRBD2 on 5 matching bases. The V and J ends lost 5 bases and 4 bases respectively, with 15 bases between them. The CDR3 is 14 amino acids. CDR1 MGHRA and CDR2 YSYEKL come from the germline V gene.

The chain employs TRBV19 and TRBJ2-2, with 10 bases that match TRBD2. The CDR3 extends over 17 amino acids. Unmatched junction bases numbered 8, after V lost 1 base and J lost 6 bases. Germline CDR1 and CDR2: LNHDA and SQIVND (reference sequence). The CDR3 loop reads CASSIGLAGVGAGELFF. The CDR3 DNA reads TGTGCCAGTAGTATAGGCCTAGCGGGAGTCGGGGCCGGGGAGCTGTTTTTT.

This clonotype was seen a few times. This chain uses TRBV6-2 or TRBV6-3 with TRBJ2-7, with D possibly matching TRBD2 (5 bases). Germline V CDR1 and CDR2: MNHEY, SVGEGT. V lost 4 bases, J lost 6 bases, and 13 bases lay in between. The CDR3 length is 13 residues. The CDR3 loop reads CASSWTDFAEQYF. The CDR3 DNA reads TGTGCCAGCAGTTGGACGGACTTTGCCGAGCAGTACTTC.

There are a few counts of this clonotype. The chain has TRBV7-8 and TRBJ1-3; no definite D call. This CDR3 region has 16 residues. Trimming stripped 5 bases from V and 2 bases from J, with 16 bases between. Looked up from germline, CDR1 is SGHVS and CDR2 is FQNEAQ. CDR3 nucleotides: TGTGCCAGCAGCCCCATGTGGATTACCACTGGAAACACCATATATTTT. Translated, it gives CASSPMWITTGNTIYF.

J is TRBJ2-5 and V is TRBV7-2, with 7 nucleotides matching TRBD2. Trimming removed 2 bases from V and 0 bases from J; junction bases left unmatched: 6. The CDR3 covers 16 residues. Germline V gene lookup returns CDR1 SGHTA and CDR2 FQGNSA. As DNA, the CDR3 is TGTGCCAGCAGCTTAAGGGCGGGGGTTAACCAAGAGACCCAGTACTTC. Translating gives CASSLRAGVNQETQYF. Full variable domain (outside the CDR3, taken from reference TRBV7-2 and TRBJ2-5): GAGVSQSPSNKVTEKGKDVELRCDPISGHTALYWYRQSLGQGLEFLIYFQGNSAPDKSGLPSDRFSAERTGGSVSTLTIQRTQQEDSAVYLCASSLRAGVNQETQYFGPGTRLLVL.

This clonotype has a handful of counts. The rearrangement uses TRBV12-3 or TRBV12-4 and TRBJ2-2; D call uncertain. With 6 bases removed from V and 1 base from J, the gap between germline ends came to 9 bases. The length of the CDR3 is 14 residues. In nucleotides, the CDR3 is TGTGCCAGCAGATCGACGTTGAACACCGGGGAGCTGTTTTTT. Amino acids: CASRSTLNTGELFF.